This T cell receptor beta chain was profiled in a study of immune characterization of retroperitoneal liposarcoma. This CDR3 has 15 residues. The V gene's germline CDR1 is MNHNS and CDR2 SASEGT. The V end lost 0 bases, the J end lost 3 bases, and 8 bases lay between the germline ends. MiXCR, run by TCRdb on the PCR reads, gives a single entry per CDR3 protein. This table has 10,000 or so distinct CDR3 sequences, roughly a quarter appearing once. Material for sequencing was tumor tissue. This chain connects TRBV6-1 to TRBJ2-2; tentatively, D is TRBD1 (6 bases). The clonotype comes from a male donor with retroperitoneal liposarcoma. The CDR3 here is CASSEAPGDTGELFF. The CDR3 DNA reads TGTGCCAGCAGTGAAGCGCCAGGGGACACCGGGGAGCTGTTTTTT.